This paragraph covers one TCR beta chain sequence. What it binds is not known. The data were taken from a study of CD8 T cells in Susac syndrome. Whole-study results and caveats: Maximal CD8+ clonal expansion in Susac was observed within TEMRA cells and among active patients. The study conceded that its TCR sequencing and HLA analysis involved relatively few individuals.

cDNA came from about 0.46 to 1 ug RNA primed by random hexamers. TCRdb re-called the immunoSEQ multiplex PCR reads with MiXCR, one entry per CDR3 protein. The table lists roughly 80,000 distinct CDR3 sequences, roughly 95% of them singletons. From blood CD8+ and CD4+ T cells, TCR beta sequences were generated. This sequence originates from a human donor with Susac syndrome. The sequencing sample was made of CD8+ T cells from PBMCs.

CDR3 amino acids: CASSLSGHLTGELFF. CDR3 sequence (DNA): TGTGCCAGCAGTTTATCGGGACACCTCACCGGGGAGCTGTTTTTT. The V gene is TRBV27, the J gene TRBJ2-2, with D maybe TRBD1 (6 bases). Per the germline V gene, CDR1 is MNHEY and CDR2 is SMNVEV (reference sequence). The CDR3 is 15 amino acids. V lost 0 bases and J lost 4, with 9 bases in between.